This TCR beta chain comes out of a study of T cells after yellow fever vaccination. General study findings and limits: In post-booster samples, most primary-vaccination clones reappeared (approximately 97% CD4, roughly 89% CD8). A secondary response was less intense yet reached its peak sooner, at day 5 versus 15. Contaminants from the bulk population, in the form of abundant clonotypes, could be found in FACS-sorted repertoires.

Germline V gene sequence: CDR1 MNHEY, CDR2 SMNVEV (reference sequence). The CDR3 totals 13 residues. Trimming took off 4 bases at V and 7 bases at J, with 13 bases between the two ends. This clonotype was seen a handful of times. What it recognizes is unknown. The authors made TCR cDNA by 5'RACE template switching, adding a universal primer site and UMIs. Using its own MiXCR run on the 5' RACE reads, TCRdb lists one record per CDR3 protein. The sample carries around 550,000 distinct CDR3 sequences, roughly 21% recorded once. The sample consisted of PBMCs, taken 15 days after the yellow fever booster vaccination. The rearrangement uses TRBV27 and TRBJ1-2; D not certain. The sequence was collected from a man aged 25-45 years who received the YFV17D yellow fever vaccine. CDR3 coding DNA: TGTGCCAGCAGTTATTTGGGTTCTTCTGGCTACACCTTC. Its protein product is CASSYLGSSGYTF.